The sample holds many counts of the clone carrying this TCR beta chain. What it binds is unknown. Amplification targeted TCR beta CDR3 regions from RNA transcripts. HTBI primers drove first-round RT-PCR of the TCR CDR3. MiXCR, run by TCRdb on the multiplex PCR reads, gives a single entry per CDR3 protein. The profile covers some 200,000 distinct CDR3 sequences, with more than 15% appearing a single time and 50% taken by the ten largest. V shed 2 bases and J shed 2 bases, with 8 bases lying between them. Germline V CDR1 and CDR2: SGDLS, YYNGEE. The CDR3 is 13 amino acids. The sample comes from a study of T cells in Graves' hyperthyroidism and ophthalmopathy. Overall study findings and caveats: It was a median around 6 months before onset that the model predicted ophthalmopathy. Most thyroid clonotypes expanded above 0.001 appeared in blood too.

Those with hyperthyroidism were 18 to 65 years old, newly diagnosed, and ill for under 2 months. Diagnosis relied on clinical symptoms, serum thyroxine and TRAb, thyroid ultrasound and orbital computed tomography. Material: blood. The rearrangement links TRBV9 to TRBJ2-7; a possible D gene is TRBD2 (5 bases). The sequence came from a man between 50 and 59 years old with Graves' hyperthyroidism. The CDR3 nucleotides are TGTGCCAGCAGCGTGGGAGAAACCTACGAGCAGTACTTC. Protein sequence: CASSVGETYEQYF.